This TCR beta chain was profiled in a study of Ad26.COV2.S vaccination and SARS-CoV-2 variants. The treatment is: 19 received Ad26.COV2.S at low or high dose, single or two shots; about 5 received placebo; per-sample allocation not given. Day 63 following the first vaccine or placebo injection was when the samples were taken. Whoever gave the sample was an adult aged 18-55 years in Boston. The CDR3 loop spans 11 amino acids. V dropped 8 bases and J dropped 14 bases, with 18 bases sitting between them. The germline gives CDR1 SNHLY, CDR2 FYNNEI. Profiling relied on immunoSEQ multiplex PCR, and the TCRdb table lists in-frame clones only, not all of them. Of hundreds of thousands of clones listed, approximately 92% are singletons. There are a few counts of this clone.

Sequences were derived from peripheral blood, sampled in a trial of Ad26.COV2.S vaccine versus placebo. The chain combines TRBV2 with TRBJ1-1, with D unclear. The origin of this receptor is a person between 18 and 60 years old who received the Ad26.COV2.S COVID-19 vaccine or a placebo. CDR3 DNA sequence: TGTGCCAGCGGAGAGCCGTTGAAGTTATTCTTT. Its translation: CASGEPLKLFF.